This entry lists 27 T cell receptor beta chains sequenced from one sample in a study of T cell clonotyping in hematopoietic cell transplantation. Profiling relied on immunoSEQ multiplex PCR, and the TCRdb table lists in-frame clones only, not all of them. The profile shows 5,000 to 6,000 clones, around 80% of them singletons. Material: peripheral blood mononuclear cells, obtained 100 days after allogeneic stem cell transplant. All receptors come from a male patient in his sixties who had an allogeneic stem cell transplant, so T cells may come from the graft donor. Some clones in this sample may be carry-over from other donors' samples.

This chain joins TRBV5-8 and TRBJ2-7, with D hard to call. The germline V and J ends were trimmed by 4 bases and 4 bases, with 12 bases remaining between them. Germline lookup yields CDR1 SGHTS and CDR2 YDEGEE. The CDR3 runs to 13 residues. The CDR3 is CASSPGKRYEQYF. CDR3 nucleotide sequence: TGTGCCAGCAGCCCCGGCAAACGGTACGAGCAGTACTTC.

This CDR3 reads CASSFPGLADYEQYF. In DNA form, the CDR3 reads TGTGCCAGCAGCTTCCCGGGACTAGCGGACTACGAGCAGTACTTC. The genes are TRBV5-4 and TRBJ2-7; 11 nucleotides match TRBD2. Per germline, CDR1 SGHNT and CDR2 YYREEE (reference sequence). Losses at the gene ends were 2 bases for V and 3 bases for J; bases not matched to a gene: 4. The CDR3 runs 15 residues.

J is TRBJ1-1 and V is TRBV29-1, with TRBD1 as a possible D gene (6 bases). The CDR3 runs to 14 residues. The ends were cut back, 6 bases at V and 4 bases at J, with 18 bases in the middle. Germline V gene sequence: CDR1 SQVTM, CDR2 ANQGSEA. CDR3 bases: TGCAGCGTGAGGGGGGCGCGAGGGACCACTGAAGCTTTCTTT. It is translated as CSVRGARGTTEAFF.

This CDR3 is CASSPGAGGAEQYF. The CDR3 DNA sequence: TGTGCCAGCAGCCCGGGGGCGGGAGGTGCCGAGCAGTACTTC. V is TRBV7-2 and J is TRBJ2-7; 8 positions agree with TRBD2. The CDR3 has 14 residues. Germline V lookup: CDR1 SGHTA, CDR2 FQGNSA. The V gene end was trimmed by 5 bases and the J gene end by 6 bases; junction bases not matched to a gene: 9.

The chain carries TRBV18 and TRBJ2-7; 9 nucleotides align to TRBD2. V was clipped by 0 bases and J by 6 bases; unmatched bases: 15. Germline CDR1 and CDR2: KGHSH and LQKENI. The CDR3 runs to 18 residues. The CDR3 coding sequence is TGTGCCAGCTCACCACCGGGACGCGGGAGGGCGGGAGGCAGCGAGCAGTACTTC. Encoded protein: CASSPPGRGRAGGSEQYF.

The chain employs TRBV7-3 and TRBJ2-7; 14 bases map to TRBD2. CDR3 length equals 16 residues. From germline, CDR1 is SGHTA and CDR2 FQGTGA. The junction had 3 bases not matched to a gene; V was cut back by 1 base and J by 4 bases. The CDR3 DNA follows: TGTGCCAGCAGCTTAAGCGGGACTAGCGGGAGTTACGAGCAGTACTTC. Translated, it gives CASSLSGTSGSYEQYF.

V and J are TRBV4-1 and TRBJ2-5; tentatively, D is TRBD1 or TRBD2 (5 bases each). Trimming cost V 5 bases and J 5 bases, with 18 bases left between them. The CDR3 spans 15 residues. Germline lookup yields CDR1 MGHRA and CDR2 YSYEKL. The CDR3 sequence: CASSSSGAQWETQYF. Written as DNA, the CDR3 is TGCGCCAGCAGCAGTTCCGGGGCCCAGTGGGAGACCCAGTACTTC.

In this sample, this clone turned up a few times. This chain uses TRBV2 with TRBJ1-2, with D hard to call. The CDR3 length is 13 residues. V lost 5 bases and J lost 2, with 9 bases in between. Germline lookup yields CDR1 SNHLY and CDR2 FYNNEI. The CDR3 here is CASSIDSNYGYTF. The CDR3 DNA sequence: TGTGCCAGCAGTATTGACTCAAACTATGGCTACACCTTC.

The chain recombines TRBV28 with TRBJ2-1, with TRBD2 matching over 11 bases. The germline V gene has CDR1 MDHEN and CDR2 SYDVKM. V trimming: 2 bases; J trimming: 4 bases; junction bases outside the gene matches: 1. The CDR3 contains 15 residues. CDR3: CASSLTSGRYNEQFF. The CDR3 coding sequence is TGTGCCAGCAGTTTAACTAGCGGGAGATACAATGAGCAGTTCTTC.

J is TRBJ2-3 and V is TRBV6-6; unclear D gene. V lost 4 bases and J 0 bases, leaving 2 bases between the germline ends. The CDR3 runs to 12 residues. Per the germline V gene, CDR1 is MNHNY and CDR2 is SVGAGI (reference sequence). CDR3 sequence reads: CASSSSTDTQYF. As DNA, the CDR3 is TGTGCCAGCAGTTCTAGCACAGATACGCAGTATTTT.

The CDR3 DNA reads TGCGCCAGCAGCGAGGGGACAGGGGGTAGCGAGCAGTACTTC. It is translated as CASSEGTGGSEQYF. J is TRBJ2-7 and V is TRBV5-1; 11 bases match TRBD1. J gave up 6 bases and V 4 bases, and 6 bases lay outside the gene matches. Germline CDR1 and CDR2: SGHRS and YFSETQ. This CDR3 is 14 amino acids long.

There are a few counts of this clone. The chain recombines TRBV6-5 with TRBJ2-5; D perhaps matches TRBD2 (5 bases). Germline V gene data show CDR1 as MNHEY and CDR2 as SVGAGI. The CDR3 consists of 13 residues. V lost 8 bases and J lost 7, with 17 bases in between. The CDR3 nucleotides read TGTGCCAGCTCCCTTAGCGACGGAGGGACCCAGTACTTC. This gives the protein CASSLSDGGTQYF.

This clone occurred a few times. The same CDR3 is also encoded by other DNA sequences in this sample. The rearrangement joins TRBV7-2 to TRBJ2-1; a weak D match, TRBD2 (6 bases). This CDR3 region has 14 residues. The germline gives CDR1 SGHTA, CDR2 FQGNSA. Deletions cut 0 bases from V and 6 bases from J, with 9 bases between. This chain's CDR3 is CASSLAGGSNEQFF. The DNA of the CDR3 is TGTGCCAGCAGCTTAGCGGGAGGCAGCAATGAGCAGTTCTTC.

V is TRBV2 and J is TRBJ1-5; no firm D call. Per the germline V gene, CDR1 is SNHLY and CDR2 is FYNNEI. The CDR3 extends over 17 amino acids. V dropped 1 base and J dropped 3 bases, with 16 bases sitting between them. In DNA, the CDR3 is TGTGCCAGCAGTGAAGGCCCCCCAACAAGACTCAATCAGCCCCAGCATTTT. Translated: CASSEGPPTRLNQPQHF.

The chain recombines TRBV7-9 with TRBJ1-2; no definite D call. Germline V lookup: CDR1 SEHNR, CDR2 FQNEAQ (reference sequence). This CDR3 contains 13 residues. V lost 1 base and J 2 bases, leaving 5 bases between the germline ends. CDR3 sequence (DNA): TGTGCCAGCAGCTTAGATATAAACTATGGCTACACCTTC. Amino acid sequence: CASSLDINYGYTF.

The chain employs TRBV7-9 and TRBJ1-1; 7 bases are shared with TRBD1. V shed 5 bases, J shed 8 bases, and the junction held 14 bases outside the gene matches. The germline V gene has CDR1 SEHNR and CDR2 FQNEAQ (reference sequence). The CDR3 has 15 amino acids. CDR3 bases: TGTGCCAGCAGCGCACAGGGGCCAGGATACTGGGAAGCTTTCTTT. As protein: CASSAQGPGYWEAFF.

This chain connects TRBV23-1 to TRBJ1-2; D gene unclear. TRBV23-1 is sorted into the ORF group, with uncertain function. The CDR3 covers 10 residues. The ends were cut back, 8 bases at V and 6 bases at J, with 7 bases in the middle. In nucleotides, the CDR3 is TGCGCCAGCCTGTATGATGGCTACACCTTC. It encodes CASLYDGYTF.

Only one count was recorded for this clone. The rearrangement joins TRBV11-2 to TRBJ1-2; maybe TRBD1 (5 bases). This CDR3 spans 15 amino acids. CDR1 is SGHAT, CDR2 FQNNGV, per germline. Trimming shortened V by 7 bases and J by 8 bases, and 23 bases separated the two germline ends. The CDR3 bases are TGTGCCAGCACCCCAGGGTTGGGCAGCCCTTCGGGCTACACCTTC. Encoded protein: CASTPGLGSPSGYTF.

CDR3: CSVVPGQDAEQYF. CDR3 sequence (DNA): TGCAGCGTTGTTCCGGGACAGGACGCCGAGCAGTACTTC. The chain joins TRBV29-1 to TRBJ2-7, with 8 nucleotides matching TRBD1. The CDR3 contains 13 residues. J lost 6 bases, V lost 4 bases, and 8 bases had no gene match. Germline loops: CDR1 SQVTM, CDR2 ANQGSEA.

The V gene is TRBV28, the J gene TRBJ2-1, with 11 nucleotides matching TRBD2. This CDR3 is 13 amino acids long. Germline V gene sequence: CDR1 MDHEN, CDR2 SYDVKM. Germline trimming cut 7 bases from V and 5 bases from J; bases unmatched to any gene: 1. CDR3 protein: CASNSGRDNEQFF. CDR3 DNA sequence: TGTGCCAGCAATAGCGGGAGGGACAATGAGCAGTTCTTC.

This rearrangement joins TRBV19 to TRBJ2-2; TRBD1 aligns across 9 bases. The CDR3 is 16 residues long. The V and J ends lost 4 bases and 5 bases, in that order; junction bases with no gene match: 8. The germline CDR1 and CDR2 sequences are LNHDA and SQIVND (reference sequence). Here the CDR3 reads CASSKRPGTGTGELFF. The CDR3 DNA is TGTGCCAGTAGTAAACGTCCCGGGACAGGGACCGGGGAGCTGTTTTTT.

By share, this clone ranks as large. Within the sample, other DNA sequences also encode this same CDR3. This chain connects TRBV28 to TRBJ2-7, with 7 bases aligning to TRBD2. CDR3 length equals 13 residues. J lost 3 bases, V lost 3 bases, and 2 bases had no gene match. Germline values: CDR1 MDHEN, CDR2 SYDVKM. The CDR3 spells CASSFGLDYEQYF. The CDR3 DNA follows: TGTGCCAGCAGTTTCGGACTAGACTACGAGCAGTACTTC.

The genes are TRBV14 and TRBJ2-2, with unresolved D. This CDR3 contains 13 residues. V lost 0 bases and J lost 3, with 2 bases in between. Per the germline V gene, CDR1 is SGHDN and CDR2 is FVKESK. CDR3 loop: CASSQDYTGELFF. The CDR3 DNA sequence: TGTGCCAGCAGCCAAGACTACACCGGGGAGCTGTTTTTT. Looking up the rest from reference TRBV14 and TRBJ2-2 gives the full variable domain: EAGVTQFPSHSVIEKGQTVTLRCDPISGHDNLYWYRRVMGKEIKFLLHFVKESKQDESGMPNNRFLAERTGGTYSTLKVQPAELEDSGVYFCASSQDYTGELFFGEGSRLTVL.

This chain joins TRBV29-1 and TRBJ1-5, with D maybe TRBD1 (5 bases). This CDR3 is built from 13 residues. V was cut by 7 bases and J by 2 bases, with 12 bases left in between. The germline V gene encodes CDR1 SQVTM and CDR2 ANQGSEA. The CDR3 sequence is CSAQGEGNQPQHF. In DNA form, the CDR3 reads TGCAGCGCACAAGGGGAAGGCAATCAGCCCCAGCATTTT.

The chain joins TRBV7-2 to TRBJ2-3, with D unresolved. CDR3 size: 13 residues. V dropped 4 bases and J dropped 5 bases, with 10 bases sitting between them. Germline CDR1 SGHTA, CDR2 FQGNSA. The chain's CDR3 is CASSSRLGDTQYF. CDR3 DNA: TGTGCCAGCAGCTCCCGGCTAGGAGATACGCAGTATTTT.

By sample share, this clone is large (0.1 to 1%). At one end, the junction sequence differs from germline, possibly due to a read error. The chain combines TRBV7-9 with TRBJ1-2, with D possibly TRBD1 on 5 matching bases. CDR1 and CDR2 (germline): SEHNR, FQNEAQ (reference sequence). The CDR3 runs to 10 residues. CDR3: CASSLGGVSF. In nucleotides, the CDR3 is TGTGCCAGCAGCTTAGGAGGGGTCAGCTTC.

This sequence joins TRBV5-1 and TRBJ2-5; 7 bases fit TRBD2. The germline CDR1 and CDR2 sequences are SGHRS and YFSETQ. Trimming removed 4 bases from V and 1 base from J; junction bases left unmatched: 7. This CDR3 comprises 15 residues. CDR3 DNA sequence: TGCGCCAGCAGCCCTCCTAGCGGAGCCCAAGAGACCCAGTACTTC. Amino acid sequence: CASSPPSGAQETQYF.